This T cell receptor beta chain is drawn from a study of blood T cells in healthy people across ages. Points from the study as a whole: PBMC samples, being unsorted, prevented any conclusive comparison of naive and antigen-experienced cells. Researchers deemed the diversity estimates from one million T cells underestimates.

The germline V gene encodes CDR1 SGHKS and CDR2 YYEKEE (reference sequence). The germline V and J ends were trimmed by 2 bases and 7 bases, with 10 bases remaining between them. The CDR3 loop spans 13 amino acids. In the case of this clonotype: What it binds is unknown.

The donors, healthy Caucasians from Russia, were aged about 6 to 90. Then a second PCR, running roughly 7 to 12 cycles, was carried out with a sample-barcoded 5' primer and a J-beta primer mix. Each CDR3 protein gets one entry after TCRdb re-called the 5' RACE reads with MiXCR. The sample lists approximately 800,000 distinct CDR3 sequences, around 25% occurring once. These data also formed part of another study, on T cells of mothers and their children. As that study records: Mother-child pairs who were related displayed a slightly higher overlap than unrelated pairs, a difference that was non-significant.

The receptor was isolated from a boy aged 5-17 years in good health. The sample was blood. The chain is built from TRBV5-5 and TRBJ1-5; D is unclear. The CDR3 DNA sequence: TGTGCCAGCAGCTTAGATGTTACGCAGCCCCAGCATTTT. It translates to CASSLDVTQPQHF.